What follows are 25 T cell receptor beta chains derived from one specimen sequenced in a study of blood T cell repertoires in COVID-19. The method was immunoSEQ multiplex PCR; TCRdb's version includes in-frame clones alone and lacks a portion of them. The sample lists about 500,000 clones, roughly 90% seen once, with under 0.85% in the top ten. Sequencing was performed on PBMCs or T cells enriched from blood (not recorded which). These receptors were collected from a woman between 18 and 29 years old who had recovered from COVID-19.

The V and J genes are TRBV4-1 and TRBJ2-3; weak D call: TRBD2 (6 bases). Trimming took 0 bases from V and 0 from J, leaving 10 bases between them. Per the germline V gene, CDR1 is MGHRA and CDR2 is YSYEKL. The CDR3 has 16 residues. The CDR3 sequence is CASSQEGSGSTDTQYF. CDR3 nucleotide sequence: TGCGCCAGCAGCCAAGAAGGTAGCGGAAGCACAGATACGCAGTATTTT.

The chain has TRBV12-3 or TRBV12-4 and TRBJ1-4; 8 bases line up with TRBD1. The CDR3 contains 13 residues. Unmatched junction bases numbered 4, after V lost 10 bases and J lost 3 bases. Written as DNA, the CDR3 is TGTGCCACCACGACAGGGGCTAATGAAAAACTGTTTTTT. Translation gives CATTTGANEKLFF.

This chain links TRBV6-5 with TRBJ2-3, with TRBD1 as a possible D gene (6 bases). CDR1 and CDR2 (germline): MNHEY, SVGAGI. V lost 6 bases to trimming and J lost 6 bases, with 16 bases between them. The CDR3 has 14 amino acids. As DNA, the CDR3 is TGTGCCAGCAGGATCCCGGGACAATCCGATACGCAGTATTTT. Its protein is CASRIPGQSDTQYF.

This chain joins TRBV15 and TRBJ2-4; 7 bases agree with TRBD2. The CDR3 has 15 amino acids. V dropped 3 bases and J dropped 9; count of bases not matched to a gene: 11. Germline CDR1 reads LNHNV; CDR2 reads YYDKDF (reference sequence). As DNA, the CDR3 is TGTGCCACCAGCAGTAATGGGCCCCAGCGGGGCATTCAGTACTTC. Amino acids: CATSSNGPQRGIQYF.

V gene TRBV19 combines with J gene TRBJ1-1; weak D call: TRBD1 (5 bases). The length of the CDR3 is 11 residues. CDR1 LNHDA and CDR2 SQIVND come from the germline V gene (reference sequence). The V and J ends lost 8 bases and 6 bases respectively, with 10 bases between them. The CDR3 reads CASWRGPEAFF. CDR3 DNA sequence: TGTGCCAGTTGGCGGGGCCCTGAAGCTTTCTTT. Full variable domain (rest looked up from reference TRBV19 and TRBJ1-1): DGGITQSPKYLFRKEGQNVTLSCEQNLNHDAMYWYRQDPGQGLRLIYYSQIVNDFQKGDIAEGYSVSREKKESFPLTVTSAQKNPTAFYLCASWRGPEAFFGQGTRLTVV.

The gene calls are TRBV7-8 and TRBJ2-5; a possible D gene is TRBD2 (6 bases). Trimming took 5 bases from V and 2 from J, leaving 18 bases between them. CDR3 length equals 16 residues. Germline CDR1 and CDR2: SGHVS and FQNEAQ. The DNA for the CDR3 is TGTGCCAGCAGCCACAGGTGGAGGGCGGAACAAGAGACCCAGTACTTC. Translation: CASSHRWRAEQETQYF. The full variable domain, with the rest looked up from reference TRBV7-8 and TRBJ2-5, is GAGVSQSPRYKVAKRGQDVALRCDPISGHVSLFWYQQALGQGPEFLTYFQNEAQLDKSGLPSDRFFAERPEGSVSTLKIQRTQQEDSAVYLCASSHRWRAEQETQYFGPGTRLLVL.

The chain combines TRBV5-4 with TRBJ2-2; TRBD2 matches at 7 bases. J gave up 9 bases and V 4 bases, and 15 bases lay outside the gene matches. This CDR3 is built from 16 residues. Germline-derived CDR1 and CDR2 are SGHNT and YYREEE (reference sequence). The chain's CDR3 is CASSPSRRGNARELFF. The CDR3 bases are TGTGCCAGCAGCCCCTCCCGGCGGGGGAACGCGCGGGAGCTGTTTTTT.

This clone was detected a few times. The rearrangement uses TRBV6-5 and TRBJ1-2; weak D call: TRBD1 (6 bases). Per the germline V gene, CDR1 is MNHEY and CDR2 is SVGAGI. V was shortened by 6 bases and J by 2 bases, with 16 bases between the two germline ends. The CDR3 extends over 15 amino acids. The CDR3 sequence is CASRARTDNNYGYTF. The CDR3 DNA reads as TGTGCCAGCAGAGCTAGGACAGACAACAACTATGGCTACACCTTC.

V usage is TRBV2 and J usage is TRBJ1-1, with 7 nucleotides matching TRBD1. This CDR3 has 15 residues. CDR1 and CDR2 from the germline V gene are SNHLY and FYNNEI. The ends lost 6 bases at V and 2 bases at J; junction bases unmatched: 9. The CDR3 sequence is CASSVDRVSNTEAFF. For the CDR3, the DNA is TGTGCCAGCAGCGTCGACAGGGTCAGTAACACTGAAGCTTTCTTT.

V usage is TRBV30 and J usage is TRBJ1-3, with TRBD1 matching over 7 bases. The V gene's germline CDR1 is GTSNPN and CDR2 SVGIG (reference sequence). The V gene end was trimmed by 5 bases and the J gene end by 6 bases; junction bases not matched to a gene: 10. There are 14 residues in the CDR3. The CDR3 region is CAWSNRGLVNTIYF. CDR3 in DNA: TGTGCCTGGTCTAACAGGGGCCTGGTAAACACCATATATTTT. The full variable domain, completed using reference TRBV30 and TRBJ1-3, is SQTIHQWPATLVQPVGSPLSLECTVEGTSNPNLYWYRQAAGRGLQLLFYSVGIGQISSEVPQNLSASRPQDRQFILSSKKLLLSDSGFYLCAWSNRGLVNTIYFGEGSWLTVV.

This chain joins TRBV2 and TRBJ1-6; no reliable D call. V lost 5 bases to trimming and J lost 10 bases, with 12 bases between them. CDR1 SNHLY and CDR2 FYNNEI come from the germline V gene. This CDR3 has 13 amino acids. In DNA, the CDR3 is TGTGCCAGCAGTCGCACAGTCGGCTCACCCCTCCACTTT. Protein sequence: CASSRTVGSPLHF.

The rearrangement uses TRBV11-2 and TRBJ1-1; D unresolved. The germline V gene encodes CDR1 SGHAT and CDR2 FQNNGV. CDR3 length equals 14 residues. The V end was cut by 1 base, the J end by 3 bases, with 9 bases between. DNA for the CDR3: TGTGCCAGCAGCTTAGCACCGTCGGACACTGAAGCTTTCTTT. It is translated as CASSLAPSDTEAFF.

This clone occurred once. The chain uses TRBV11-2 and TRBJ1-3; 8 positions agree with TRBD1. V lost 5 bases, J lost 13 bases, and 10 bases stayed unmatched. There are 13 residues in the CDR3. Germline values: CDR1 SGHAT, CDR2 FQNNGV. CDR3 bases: TGTGCCAGCAGCCCCGCCCAGGGGGCACAGATATATTTT. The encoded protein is CASSPAQGAQIYF.

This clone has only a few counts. CDR3 DNA sequence: TGTGCCAGCAGTTCTGGCGGGGGGGCGGCCAATGAGCAGTTCTTC. It yields the protein CASSSGGGAANEQFF. The chain combines TRBV6-2 or TRBV6-3 with TRBJ2-1; 9 nucleotides align to TRBD2. The CDR3 has 15 residues. J lost 6 bases, V lost 4 bases, and 7 bases had no gene match. In germline, CDR1 is MNHEY, CDR2 SVGEGT.

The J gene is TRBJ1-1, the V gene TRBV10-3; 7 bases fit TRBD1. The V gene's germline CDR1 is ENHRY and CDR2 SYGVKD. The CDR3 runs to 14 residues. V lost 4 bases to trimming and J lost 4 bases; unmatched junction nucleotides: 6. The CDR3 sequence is CAISVEGARTEAFF. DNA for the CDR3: TGTGCCATCAGTGTGGAGGGGGCGCGCACTGAAGCTTTCTTT.

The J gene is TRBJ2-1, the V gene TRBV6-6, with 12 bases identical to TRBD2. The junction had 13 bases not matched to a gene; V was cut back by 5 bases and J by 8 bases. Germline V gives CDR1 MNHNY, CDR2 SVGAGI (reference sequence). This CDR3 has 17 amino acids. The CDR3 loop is CASSPLGLAGRRDEQFF. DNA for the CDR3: TGTGCCAGCAGTCCTCTCGGACTAGCGGGGAGGAGGGATGAGCAGTTCTTC.

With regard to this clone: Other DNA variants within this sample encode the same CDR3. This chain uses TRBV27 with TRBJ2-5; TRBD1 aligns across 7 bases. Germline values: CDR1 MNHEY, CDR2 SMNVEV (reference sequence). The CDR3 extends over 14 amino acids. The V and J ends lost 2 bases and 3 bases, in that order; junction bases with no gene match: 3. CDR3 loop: CASSLRDSKETQYF. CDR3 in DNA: TGTGCCAGCAGTTTACGGGACAGTAAAGAGACCCAGTACTTC.

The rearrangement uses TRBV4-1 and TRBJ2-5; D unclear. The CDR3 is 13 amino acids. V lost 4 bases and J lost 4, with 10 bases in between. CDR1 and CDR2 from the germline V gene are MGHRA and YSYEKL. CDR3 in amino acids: CASSRTPLETQYF. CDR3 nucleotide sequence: TGCGCCAGCAGCCGTACACCTCTAGAGACCCAGTACTTC.

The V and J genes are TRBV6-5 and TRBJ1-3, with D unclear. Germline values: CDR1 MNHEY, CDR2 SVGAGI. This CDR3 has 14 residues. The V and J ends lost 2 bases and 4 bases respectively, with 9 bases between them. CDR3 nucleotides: TGTGCCAGCAGTTACAGGGAGAGAGGAAACACCATATATTTT. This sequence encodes CASSYRERGNTIYF.

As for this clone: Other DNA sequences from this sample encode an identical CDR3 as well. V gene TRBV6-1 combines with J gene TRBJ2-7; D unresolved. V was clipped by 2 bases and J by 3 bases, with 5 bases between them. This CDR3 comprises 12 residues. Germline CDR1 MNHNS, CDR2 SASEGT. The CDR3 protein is CASSESGYEQYF. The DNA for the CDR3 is TGTGCCAGCAGTGAATCCGGCTACGAGCAGTACTTC.

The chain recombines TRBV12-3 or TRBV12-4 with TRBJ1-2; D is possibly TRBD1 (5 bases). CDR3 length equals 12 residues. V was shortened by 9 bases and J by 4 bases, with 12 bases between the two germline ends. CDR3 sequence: CASLQATYGYTF. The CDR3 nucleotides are TGTGCCAGTTTACAGGCGACCTATGGCTACACCTTC.

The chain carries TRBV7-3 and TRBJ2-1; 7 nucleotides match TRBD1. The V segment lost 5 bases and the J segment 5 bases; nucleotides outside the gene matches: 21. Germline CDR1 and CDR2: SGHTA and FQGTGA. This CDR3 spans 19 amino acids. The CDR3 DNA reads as TGTGCCAGCAGCCCGTCAGGCGCCAGGGGGACCGGTGCTGACAATGAGCAGTTCTTC. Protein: CASSPSGARGTGADNEQFF.

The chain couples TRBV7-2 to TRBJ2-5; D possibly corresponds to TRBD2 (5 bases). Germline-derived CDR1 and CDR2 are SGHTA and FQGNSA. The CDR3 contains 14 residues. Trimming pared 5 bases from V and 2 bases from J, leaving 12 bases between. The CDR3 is CASSRPGSQETQYF. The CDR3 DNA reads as TGTGCCAGCAGCCGGCCGGGGAGTCAAGAGACCCAGTACTTC.

The DNA of the CDR3 is TGCAGCGTTGGTGGATCCCTCGGGGTAGGAGGCTACACCTTC. Translation gives CSVGGSLGVGGYTF. The rearrangement links TRBV29-1 to TRBJ1-2; no definite D call. Germline CDR1 is SQVTM and CDR2 is ANQGSEA. V shed 4 bases and J shed 8 bases, with 20 bases lying between them. CDR3 length: 14 amino acids.

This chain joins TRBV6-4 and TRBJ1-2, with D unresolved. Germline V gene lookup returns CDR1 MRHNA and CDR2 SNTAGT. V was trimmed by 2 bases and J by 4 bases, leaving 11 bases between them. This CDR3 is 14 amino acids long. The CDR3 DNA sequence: TGTGCCAGCAGTGACCGCGGGTCCTTCTATGGCTACACCTTC. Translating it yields CASSDRGSFYGYTF.